Listed below are T cell receptor beta chains from one sample, sequenced in a study of cytomegalovirus exposure and HLA in healthy donors. Using immunoSEQ multiplex PCR, the repertoire was profiled, and TCRdb retains in-frame clones only, with some absent. The sample lists more than 100,000 clones, approximately 79% occurring once. Sequenced: PBMCs. These receptors originate from a man in his fifties in good health and CMV-seropositive. Each CDR3 is given with its conserved first and last residue. D genes are given only for firm matches. Expanded clones are given a class, and other clones once, few, many or no size at all.

clone size,D gene,V gene,J gene,CDR3 protein,CDR3 DNA
-,-,TRBV10-2,TRBJ2-3,CASTGLGDTQYF,TGCGCCAGCACTGGACTCGGGGATACGCAGTATTTT
-,-,TRBV5-8,TRBJ2-3,CASSPRQGGSTDTQYF,TGTGCCAGCAGCCCCCGTCAGGGGGGAAGCACAGATACGCAGTATTTT
few,-,TRBV5-1,TRBJ2-3,CASSSTEGAGTDTQYF,TGCGCCAGCAGCTCGACGGAGGGCGCCGGCACAGATACGCAGTATTTT
-,-,TRBV10-3,TRBJ1-2,CAISEIKGDYGYTF,TGTGCCATCAGTGAGATAAAGGGGGACTATGGCTACACCTTC
few,-,TRBV10-3,TRBJ1-1,CAISPAENTEAFF,TGTGCCATCAGTCCCGCAGAGAACACTGAAGCTTTCTTT
-,-,TRBV28,TRBJ1-5,CASSILGSANQPQHF,TGTGCCAGCAGTATACTAGGTAGCGCAAATCAGCCCCAGCATTTT
-,-,TRBV6-6,TRBJ1-5,CASSPRTHQPQHF,TGTGCCAGCAGCCCTCGGACTCATCAGCCCCAGCATTTT
-,TRBD1,TRBV14,TRBJ1-2,CASSQEVTGTGPYGYTF,TGTGCCAGCAGCCAAGAGGTAACGGGGACAGGCCCTTATGGCTACACCTTC
-,TRBD1,TRBV5-4,TRBJ2-7,CASSSKQGDHQMGTF,TGTGCCAGCAGCTCCAAACAGGGGGACCATCAAATGGGAACCTTC
-,TRBD2,TRBV9,TRBJ2-3,CASSVVSSGITDTQYF,TGTGCCAGCAGCGTAGTGTCTAGCGGGATCACAGATACGCAGTATTTT
-,TRBD1,TRBV6-4,TRBJ1-2,CASSASGGVSYGYTF,TGTGCCAGCAGTGCCTCAGGGGGCGTGAGTTATGGCTACACCTTC
-,TRBD1,TRBV7-9,TRBJ2-1,CASSLQGEQFF,TGTGCCAGCAGCCTACAGGGGGAGCAGTTCTTC
-,-,TRBV6-4,TRBJ2-1,CASSASGGGHNEQFF,TGTGCCAGCAGTGCTAGCGGAGGGGGGCACAATGAGCAGTTCTTC
once,-,TRBV19,TRBJ2-5,CASTSDRSSYEQYF,-
-,TRBD1,TRBV7-2,TRBJ1-2,CASSSTPWRRGRDGYTF,TGTGCCAGCAGCTCGACTCCCTGGCGCAGGGGGCGGGATGGCTACACCTTC
-,-,TRBV9,TRBJ2-2,CASSGGGTNTGELFF,TGTGCCAGCAGCGGCGGAGGTACGAACACCGGGGAGCTGTTTTTT
-,TRBD1,TRBV6-5,TRBJ1-5,CASSDRGGNQPQHF,TGTGCCAGCAGTGACAGGGGCGGCAATCAGCCCCAGCATTTT
-,-,TRBV18,TRBJ2-7,CASLKAGSYEQYF,TGTGCCAGCCTCAAGGCGGGATCCTACGAGCAGTACTTC
few,TRBD2,TRBV29-1,TRBJ2-1,CSVESSGRFFSLDNEQFF,TGCAGCGTTGAATCTAGCGGGAGGTTTTTCAGTCTTGACAATGAGCAGTTCTTC
-,TRBD1,TRBV6-5,TRBJ2-3,CASSFITGTGSDTQYF,TGTGCCAGCAGTTTCATTACCGGGACAGGGAGCGATACGCAGTATTTT
-,-,TRBV18,TRBJ2-5,CASSPKETQYF,TGTGCCAGCTCTCCCAAAGAGACCCAGTACTTC
-,-,TRBV7-2,TRBJ2-1,CASSLGGTAGRFF,TGTGCCAGCAGCTTAGGGGGGACGGCGGGGCGGTTCTTC
-,-,TRBV21-1,TRBJ1-3,CASSKARTGGSGNTIYF,TGTGCCAGCAGCAAAGCGAGGACAGGGGGTAGTGGAAACACCATATATTTT
once,-,TRBV5-1,TRBJ2-7,CASSLTTGPKGYEQYF,TGCGCCAGCAGCTTAACGACAGGCCCCAAGGGATACGAGCAGTACTTC
-,TRBD1,TRBV5-1,TRBJ1-3,CASSHRQGAPGNTIYF,TGCGCCAGCAGCCACCGACAGGGGGCGCCTGGAAACACCATATATTTT
-,TRBD2,TRBV27,TRBJ2-7,CASSLSSFPTSGSYEQYF,TGTGCCAGCAGTTTATCGTCCTTTCCTACTAGCGGGAGTTACGAGCAGTACTTC
-,TRBD2,TRBV7-3,TRBJ2-2,CASKSGIGTGELFF,TGTGCCAGCAAAAGCGGGATCGGAACCGGGGAGCTGTTTTTT
once,-,TRBV7-2,TRBJ2-3,CASSLALLVGTDTQYF,TGTGCCAGCAGCTTAGCGCTATTGGTTGGCACAGATACGCAGTATTTT
-,TRBD1,TRBV5-1,TRBJ2-5,CASSPVRGPQETQYF,TGCGCCAGCAGCCCAGTAAGGGGGCCCCAAGAGACCCAGTACTTC
-,-,TRBV10-3,TRBJ2-5,CAIRDSRRETQYF,TGTGCCATCAGGGACAGTCGCCGGGAGACCCAGTACTTC
-,TRBD2,TRBV7-7,TRBJ2-5,CASSPVTTAGGVTQYF,TGTGCCAGCAGCCCGGTAACGACCGCGGGAGGGGTGACCCAGTACTTC
-,TRBD2,TRBV28,TRBJ2-1,CASQGLAGGSGGYNEQFF,TGTGCCAGCCAGGGACTAGCGGGAGGGTCGGGGGGCTACAATGAGCAGTTCTTC
-,-,TRBV5-1,TRBJ2-1,CASSLGQGFLNNEQFF,TGCGCCAGCAGCTTGGGGCAGGGGTTCCTAAACAATGAGCAGTTCTTC
-,-,TRBV27,TRBJ1-5,CASSLEPPRGSNQPQHF,TGTGCCAGCAGTTTAGAACCCCCCCGGGGTAGCAATCAGCCCCAGCATTTT
-,TRBD2,TRBV27,TRBJ2-1,CASSLGLAGGPSYNEQFF,TGTGCCAGCAGTTTAGGACTAGCGGGAGGGCCATCCTACAATGAGCAGTTCTTC
-,-,TRBV7-9,TRBJ1-5,CASSLGQAGNQPQHF,TGTGCCAGCAGCTTAGGTCAGGCCGGCAATCAGCCCCAGCATTTT
-,-,TRBV27,TRBJ2-7,CASSVDGTYEQYF,TGTGCCAGCAGTGTGGACGGGACCTACGAGCAGTACTTC
-,TRBD1,TRBV10-3,TRBJ2-1,CAISDGQGLLDSYNEQFF,TGTGCCATCAGTGACGGACAGGGGTTACTAGACTCCTACAATGAGCAGTTCTTC
few,-,TRBV21-1,TRBJ2-7,CASSKPGGSGVEQYF,TGTGCCAGCAGCAAACCAGGGGGTAGTGGAGTCGAGCAGTACTTC
-,-,TRBV27,TRBJ1-4,CASSPSQGSGEKLFF,TGTGCCAGCAGTCCATCCCAGGGTAGTGGTGAAAAACTGTTTTTT
few,-,TRBV9,TRBJ2-2,CASGTLNTGELFF,TGTGCCAGCGGGACTTTGAACACCGGGGAGCTGTTTTTT
-,TRBD1,TRBV2,TRBJ2-7,CASNQQGAHEQYF,TGTGCCAGCAATCAACAGGGGGCCCACGAGCAGTACTTC
few,-,TRBV5-4,TRBJ2-7,CASSYDSLYEQYF,TGTGCCAGCAGCTACGACAGCCTCTACGAGCAGTACTTC
-,-,TRBV7-9,TRBJ2-2,CASSVGQYTGELFF,TGTGCCAGCAGCGTCGGACAGTACACCGGGGAGCTGTTTTTT
-,TRBD2,TRBV5-1,TRBJ2-7,CASSAALAGVNEQYF,TGCGCCAGCAGCGCGGCACTAGCGGGAGTTAACGAGCAGTACTTC
once,TRBD2,TRBV18,TRBJ2-7,CASSPPGLAGSEQYF,TGTGCCAGCTCACCACCGGGACTAGCGGGCTCCGAGCAGTACTTC
-,TRBD1,TRBV4-1,TRBJ2-1,CASSHKVGQGGDEQFF,TGCGCCAGCAGCCACAAGGTGGGACAGGGGGGTGATGAGCAGTTCTTC
few,TRBD1,TRBV9,TRBJ1-3,CASSFTGVPGNTIYF,TGTGCCAGCAGCTTTACAGGGGTTCCTGGAAACACCATATATTTT
-,-,TRBV5-1,TRBJ2-2,CASSLRGISNTGELFF,TGCGCCAGCAGCTTGAGGGGGATTTCAAACACCGGGGAGCTGTTTTTT
once,-,TRBV27,TRBJ1-2,CASSPLQREHGYTF,TGTGCCAGCAGTCCCCTTCAGAGGGAGCATGGCTACACCTTC
once,-,TRBV6-5,TRBJ2-5,CASSPGQRRWTQYF,TGTGCCAGCAGCCCCGGACAGCGTAGGTGGACCCAGTACTTC
-,-,TRBV25-1,TRBJ2-6,CASSEFTMGSSGANVLTF,TGTGCCAGCAGTGAATTCACTATGGGTTCTTCTGGGGCCAACGTCCTGACTTTC
-,TRBD1,TRBV9,TRBJ1-1,CASSKQGGYTEAFF,TGTGCCAGCAGCAAACAGGGGGGGTACACTGAAGCTTTCTTT
-,-,TRBV7-8,TRBJ1-1,CASSLVAGPNTEAFF,TGTGCCAGCAGCTTAGTGGCAGGGCCGAACACTGAAGCTTTCTTT